The entry below describes one TCR beta chain. These data belong to a study of blood T cell repertoires in COVID-19. Sequenced by immunoSEQ multiplex PCR; TCRdb stores in-frame clones only, minus some. Of approximately 490,000 clones in the sample, roughly nine tenths were seen once. This receptor was obtained from a woman aged 60-75 years who had recovered from COVID-19. What was sequenced was PBMCs or T cells enriched from blood (not recorded which).

The CDR3 sequence: CASSRGRSNEKLFF. For the CDR3, the DNA is TGTGCCTCCTCACGGGGGAGGTCTAATGAAAAACTGTTTTTT. This chain uses TRBV6-5 with TRBJ1-4; a possible D gene is TRBD1 (5 bases). CDR3 length: 14 residues. The germline CDR1 and CDR2 sequences are MNHEY and SVGAGI. V was shortened by 11 bases and J by 3 bases, with 16 bases between the two germline ends.